This T cell receptor (beta chain) came from a study of Ad26.COV2.S vaccination and SARS-CoV-2 variants. Whole-study context: Donor was one of the participants in the Ad26.COV2.S arm of the COV1001 trial. Study findings and constraints: For non-spike TCRs, breadth in vaccine recipients resembled that in placebo recipients.

This clone appeared once. Its specificity is unknown. Libraries were prepared by immunoSEQ multiplex PCR; TCRdb keeps only in-frame clonotypes and omits some of them. The table shows around 450,000 clones, with roughly 87% occurring only once. Treatment specified: 15 to 20 received Ad26.COV2.S at low or high dose, single or two shots; five or six received placebo; per-sample allocation not given. Sampling took place 63 days after the first vaccine or placebo injection. The shot given was an Ad26 vector that makes Wuhan-strain SARS-CoV-2 spike. The clonotype originates from a person between 18 and 65 years old who received the Ad26.COV2.S COVID-19 vaccine or a placebo. The sequencing here drew on peripheral blood, taken in a trial of Ad26.COV2.S vaccine versus placebo.

CDR3 residues: CASTASFYNSPLHF. As DNA, the CDR3 is TGTGCCAGTACGGCTAGCTTCTATAATTCACCCCTCCACTTT. The V call is TRBV19, the J call TRBJ1-6; no definite D call. CDR1 is LNHDA and CDR2 is SQIVND in the germline V gene (reference sequence). Trimming took off 7 bases at V and 3 bases at J, with 10 bases between the two ends. The CDR3 covers 14 residues. Looking up the rest from reference TRBV19 and TRBJ1-6 gives the full variable domain: DGGITQSPKYLFRKEGQNVTLSCEQNLNHDAMYWYRQDPGQGLRLIYYSQIVNDFQKGDIAEGYSVSREKKESFPLTVTSAQKNPTAFYLCASTASFYNSPLHFGNGTRLTVT.